The source of this T cell receptor (beta chain) is a study of T-cell memory formation after mild COVID-19. General study points: SARS-CoV-2 specificity was not confirmed for second-wave clones peaking on day 37. Clones that shrank (day 15 to 85) were balanced CD4/CD8, whereas later expanders leaned CD4+.

TCRdb called the 5' RACE reads again in MiXCR, with one record for every CDR3 protein. The repertoire holds about 470,000 distinct CDR3 sequences, with approximately 25% as singletons. Looked up from germline, CDR1 is SQVTM and CDR2 is ANQGSEA. The CDR3 has 12 amino acids. Trimming took 8 bases from V and 6 from J, leaving 17 bases between them. A note on this clonotype: As yet, its antigen is unknown.

The sequenced sample consisted of PBMCs or a T cell subset sorted from them (not recorded which). The V gene is TRBV29-1, the J gene TRBJ2-7; either TRBD1 or TRBD2 may supply D (6 bases each). The receptor's source is an adult woman who had mild COVID-19 (a few samples of this study predate the infection). Cell type and time point are not known. CDR3 sequence reads: CSFLGGPAEQYF. CDR3 sequence (DNA): TGCAGCTTCTTAGGGGGGCCCGCCGAGCAGTACTTC.